This TCR beta chain comes out of a study of T cell repertoires in cytomegalovirus infection. Overall study: Recently identified HLA-C-restricted CMV epitopes were among the peptides used.

As for this clonotype: The target antigen is unknown.

TCRdb analysed the reads with MiXCR anew, one entry per CDR3 protein. The sample lists about 890,000 distinct CDR3 sequences; around 32% were seen once. This CDR3 contains 17 residues. The J segment lost 4 bases and the V segment lost 0 bases, leaving 8 bases of the junction unmatched. The V gene's germline CDR1 is SGHNT and CDR2 YYREEE (reference sequence). The receptor was isolated from a human donor in good health (CMV status not recorded). Some clones in this sample may be carry-over from other donors' samples. The sequencing used cultured CD8+ T cells from PBMCs, collected from culture after CMV antigen stimulation. This sequence joins TRBV5-4 and TRBJ2-3, with 10 bases aligning to TRBD1. The CDR3 region has the DNA TGTGCCAGCAGCTTGGCCCTGGGACAGGGGAATTCAGATACGCAGTATTTT. Amino acid sequence: CASSLALGQGNSDTQYF.